Listed below are T cell receptor beta chains from one sample, sequenced in a study of Siglec-9 on CD8 T cells in melanoma. The protocol was immunoSEQ multiplex PCR, while the TCRdb copy is restricted to in-frame clones and leaves out a portion. Of 30,000 to 45,000 clones listed, approximately 84% were seen once; the top ten hold about 1.7%. Sequenced input: Siglec-9- CD8+ T cells sorted from blood. Every receptor here comes from a human donor in good health. The CDR3 runs from the conserved cysteine through the conserved F or W. A D gene is named only where the DNA matches it firmly. Not every row has a clone size; where given, it reads once, few, many or a size class.

clone_size: .
v_call: TRBV19
d_call: TRBD1
j_call: TRBJ1-1
cdr3_aa: CASSIQPGQGLNTEAFF
cdr3_nt: TGTGCCAGTAGTATCCAACCGGGACAGGGCTTGAACACTGAAGCTTTCTTT

clone_size: .
v_call: TRBV7-2
d_call: .
j_call: TRBJ1-4
cdr3_aa: CASSLKRPPGITTNEKLFF
cdr3_nt: TGTGCCAGCAGCTTGAAGAGACCGCCGGGGATCACAACTAATGAAAAACTGTTTTTT

clone_size: .
v_call: TRBV7-9
d_call: .
j_call: TRBJ2-5
cdr3_aa: CASSPPTRVLETQYF
cdr3_nt: TGTGCCAGCAGCCCACCGACTAGAGTTCTTGAGACCCAGTACTTC

clone_size: .
v_call: TRBV5-1
d_call: .
j_call: TRBJ1-1
cdr3_aa: CASSPDWGRNTEAFF
cdr3_nt: TGCGCCAGCAGCCCGGACTGGGGCCGGAACACTGAAGCTTTCTTT

clone_size: .
v_call: TRBV6-5
d_call: .
j_call: TRBJ1-1
cdr3_aa: CASSYSAGENTEAFF
cdr3_nt: TGTGCCAGCAGTTACTCGGCAGGCGAGAACACTGAAGCTTTCTTT

clone_size: .
v_call: TRBV12-5
d_call: .
j_call: TRBJ2-1
cdr3_aa: CASGLPTGSSYNEQFF
cdr3_nt: TGTGCTAGTGGTTTGCCTACTGGGAGCTCCTACAATGAGCAGTTCTTC

clone_size: .
v_call: TRBV7-9
d_call: TRBD2
j_call: TRBJ2-1
cdr3_aa: CASSSTSGSSYNEQFF
cdr3_nt: TGTGCCAGCAGCTCGACTAGCGGTTCTTCCTACAATGAGCAGTTCTTC

clone_size: .
v_call: TRBV2
d_call: TRBD1
j_call: TRBJ2-7
cdr3_aa: CASRRDSYEQYF
cdr3_nt: TGTGCCAGCAGGAGGGACAGCTACGAGCAGTACTTC

clone_size: .
v_call: TRBV27
d_call: .
j_call: TRBJ2-1
cdr3_aa: CASSLWGTSYNEQFF
cdr3_nt: TGTGCCAGCAGTTTGTGGGGCACATCCTACAATGAGCAGTTCTTC

clone_size: .
v_call: TRBV9
d_call: .
j_call: TRBJ1-1
cdr3_aa: CASSVGGTSEAFF
cdr3_nt: TGTGCCAGCAGCGTAGGGGGGACCTCTGAAGCTTTCTTT

clone_size: .
v_call: TRBV19
d_call: TRBD1
j_call: TRBJ2-1
cdr3_aa: CASTTGGGNEQFF
cdr3_nt: TGTGCCAGTACGACAGGGGGCGGGAATGAGCAGTTCTTC

clone_size: .
v_call: TRBV5-4
d_call: .
j_call: TRBJ1-3
cdr3_aa: CASSFQGFGNTIYF
cdr3_nt: TGTGCCAGCAGCTTTCAGGGTTTCGGAAACACCATATATTTT

clone_size: few
v_call: TRBV7-6
d_call: .
j_call: TRBJ1-5
cdr3_aa: CASSYGGNQPQHF
cdr3_nt: TGTGCCAGCAGCTACGGGGGCAATCAGCCCCAGCATTTT

clone_size: .
v_call: TRBV28
d_call: .
j_call: TRBJ1-2
cdr3_aa: CASTLRTPYGYTF
cdr3_nt: TGTGCCAGCACCCTTCGGACACCTTATGGCTACACCTTC

clone_size: .
v_call: TRBV4-1
d_call: .
j_call: TRBJ1-4
cdr3_aa: CASSQDRYEGTGANEKLFF
cdr3_nt: TGCGCCAGCAGCCAAGATCGGTATGAGGGAACCGGGGCTAATGAAAAACTGTTTTTT

clone_size: .
v_call: TRBV4-1
d_call: TRBD1
j_call: TRBJ2-7
cdr3_aa: CASSRQGDRAYEQYF
cdr3_nt: TGCGCCAGCAGCCGCCAGGGGGACCGAGCCTACGAGCAGTACTTC

clone_size: .
v_call: TRBV13
d_call: .
j_call: TRBJ1-4
cdr3_aa: CASSFSGAFNEKLFF
cdr3_nt: TGTGCCAGCAGCTTCTCTGGAGCTTTTAATGAAAAACTGTTTTTT

clone_size: once
v_call: TRBV7-9
d_call: .
j_call: TRBJ1-2
cdr3_aa: CASSPWTENYGYTF
cdr3_nt: TGTGCCAGCAGCCCTTGGACTGAGAACTATGGCTACACCTTC

clone_size: .
v_call: TRBV21-1
d_call: .
j_call: TRBJ2-1
cdr3_aa: CASSQMTKREYYNEQFF
cdr3_nt: TGTGCCAGCAGCCAGATGACGAAGCGGGAGTACTACAATGAGCAGTTCTTC

clone_size: .
v_call: TRBV2
d_call: .
j_call: TRBJ1-6
cdr3_aa: CASRGDTVSPLHF
cdr3_nt: TGTGCCAGCAGGGGGGACACGGTCTCACCCCTCCACTTT

clone_size: .
v_call: TRBV10-3
d_call: TRBD1
j_call: TRBJ2-1
cdr3_aa: CAISEPGGNHNEQFF
cdr3_nt: TGTGCCATCAGTGAGCCAGGGGGCAACCACAATGAGCAGTTCTTC

clone_size: .
v_call: TRBV7-9
d_call: .
j_call: TRBJ1-2
cdr3_aa: CASSAGPPNYGYTF
cdr3_nt: TGTGCCAGCAGCGCCGGGCCCCCTAACTATGGCTACACCTTC

clone_size: few
v_call: TRBV2
d_call: .
j_call: TRBJ2-5
cdr3_aa: CASSTGGETQYF
cdr3_nt: TGTGCCAGCAGTACAGGTGGAGAGACCCAGTACTTC

clone_size: .
v_call: TRBV25-1
d_call: .
j_call: TRBJ2-2
cdr3_aa: CASSEYRDTGELFF
cdr3_nt: TGTGCCAGCAGTGAATACAGGGACACCGGGGAGCTGTTTTTT

clone_size: .
v_call: TRBV28
d_call: TRBD1
j_call: TRBJ1-3
cdr3_aa: CASSPYTGAGNTIYF
cdr3_nt: TGTGCCAGCAGTCCGTACACAGGGGCTGGAAACACCATATATTTT

clone_size: .
v_call: TRBV11-2
d_call: .
j_call: TRBJ2-7
cdr3_aa: CASSSFSGTFYEQYF
cdr3_nt: TGTGCCAGCAGCTCATTCTCCGGGACCTTCTACGAGCAGTACTTC

clone_size: .
v_call: TRBV7-8
d_call: .
j_call: TRBJ2-1
cdr3_aa: CASSLGEVSASDEQFF
cdr3_nt: TGTGCCAGCAGCCTAGGGGAGGTTAGCGCCTCCGATGAGCAGTTCTTC

clone_size: .
v_call: TRBV6-6
d_call: .
j_call: TRBJ2-4
cdr3_aa: CASSYPAPGTENIQYF
cdr3_nt: TGTGCCAGCAGTTACCCCGCCCCCGGGACGGAAAACATTCAGTACTTC

clone_size: .
v_call: TRBV20-1
d_call: .
j_call: TRBJ2-7
cdr3_aa: CSARPQGFQYF
cdr3_nt: TGCAGTGCTAGACCTCAGGGGTTTCAGTACTTC

clone_size: .
v_call: TRBV6-6
d_call: .
j_call: TRBJ1-6
cdr3_aa: CASSYGGYNSPLHF
cdr3_nt: TGTGCCAGCAGTTATGGAGGGTATAATTCACCCCTCCACTTT

clone_size: once
v_call: TRBV7-3
d_call: .
j_call: TRBJ2-5
cdr3_aa: CASSPDETHETQYF
cdr3_nt: TGTGCCAGCAGCCCGGATGAGACTCACGAGACCCAGTACTTC

clone_size: .
v_call: TRBV6-1
d_call: .
j_call: TRBJ2-7
cdr3_aa: CASSPPPGLSYEQYF
cdr3_nt: TGTGCCAGCAGTCCCCCCCCAGGTCTCTCCTACGAGCAGTACTTC

clone_size: .
v_call: TRBV4-2
d_call: TRBD1
j_call: TRBJ2-6
cdr3_aa: CASSQRDRGSPGANVLTF
cdr3_nt: TGTGCCAGCAGCCAAAGGGACAGGGGATCGCCTGGGGCCAACGTCCTGACTTTC

clone_size: .
v_call: TRBV7-2
d_call: .
j_call: TRBJ2-5
cdr3_aa: CASSLHSVSETQYF
cdr3_nt: TGTGCCAGCAGCCTACACAGCGTTTCAGAGACCCAGTACTTC

clone_size: few
v_call: TRBV5-1
d_call: .
j_call: TRBJ1-1
cdr3_aa: CASSYEAMNTEAFF
cdr3_nt: TGCGCCAGCAGCTATGAGGCGATGAACACTGAAGCTTTCTTT

clone_size: .
v_call: TRBV6-5
d_call: TRBD2
j_call: TRBJ2-1
cdr3_aa: CASSFSGRAGNEQFF
cdr3_nt: TGTGCCAGCAGTTTCAGCGGGAGGGCGGGGAATGAGCAGTTCTTC

clone_size: few
v_call: TRBV5-1
d_call: TRBD1
j_call: TRBJ1-1
cdr3_aa: CASSLTGENTEAFF
cdr3_nt: TGCGCCAGCAGCTTGACAGGGGAGAACACTGAAGCTTTCTTT

clone_size: .
v_call: TRBV7-9
d_call: .
j_call: TRBJ1-4
cdr3_aa: CASSLERGLGNEKLFF
cdr3_nt: TGTGCCAGCAGCTTAGAAAGGGGCTTAGGCAATGAAAAACTGTTTTTT

clone_size: .
v_call: TRBV6-1
d_call: .
j_call: TRBJ1-5
cdr3_aa: CASSEESGVGNQPQHF
cdr3_nt: TGTGCCAGCAGTGAAGAATCAGGGGTGGGGAATCAGCCCCAGCATTTT

clone_size: .
v_call: TRBV6-5
d_call: .
j_call: TRBJ2-7
cdr3_aa: CASSDARDRTEQYF
cdr3_nt: TGTGCCAGCAGTGACGCCCGAGACAGGACCGAGCAGTACTTC

clone_size: .
v_call: TRBV5-1
d_call: .
j_call: TRBJ2-7
cdr3_aa: CASSLAPGTYEQYF
cdr3_nt: TGCGCCAGCAGCTTGGCCCCAGGAACCTACGAGCAGTACTTC

clone_size: .
v_call: TRBV6-5
d_call: .
j_call: TRBJ2-2
cdr3_aa: CASSYSGAFTGELFF
cdr3_nt: TGTGCCAGCAGTTACTCCGGGGCCTTCACCGGGGAGCTGTTTTTT

clone_size: .
v_call: TRBV7-2
d_call: .
j_call: TRBJ2-7
cdr3_aa: CASSFLGGYIYEQYF
cdr3_nt: TGTGCCAGCAGCTTCCTGGGGGGATACATATACGAGCAGTACTTC

clone_size: .
v_call: TRBV28
d_call: TRBD1
j_call: TRBJ2-7
cdr3_aa: CASRPQYRGGPYEQYF
cdr3_nt: TGTGCCAGCAGGCCCCAGTACAGGGGTGGGCCCTACGAGCAGTACTTC

clone_size: .
v_call: TRBV7-2
d_call: .
j_call: TRBJ2-1
cdr3_aa: CASSSRDSYNEQFF
cdr3_nt: TGTGCCAGCAGCTCTCGAGACAGCTACAATGAGCAGTTCTTC

clone_size: .
v_call: TRBV28
d_call: .
j_call: TRBJ2-1
cdr3_aa: CASSSRDAFNEQFF
cdr3_nt: TGTGCCAGCAGTTCCCGGGACGCGTTCAATGAGCAGTTCTTC

clone_size: .
v_call: TRBV7-9
d_call: .
j_call: TRBJ2-5
cdr3_aa: CASSYFWDNQETQYF
cdr3_nt: TGTGCCAGCAGCTATTTTTGGGACAACCAAGAGACCCAGTACTTC

clone_size: .
v_call: TRBV9
d_call: .
j_call: TRBJ1-2
cdr3_aa: CASGRSLLTPNYGYTF
cdr3_nt: TGTGCCAGCGGGCGGTCTCTATTAACTCCTAACTATGGCTACACCTTC

clone_size: .
v_call: TRBV19
d_call: .
j_call: TRBJ2-2
cdr3_aa: CASSIGTDNGELFF
cdr3_nt: TGTGCCAGTAGTATAGGCACAGATAACGGGGAGCTGTTTTTT

clone_size: .
v_call: TRBV14
d_call: .
j_call: TRBJ2-3
cdr3_aa: CASSKGRASYLDTQYF
cdr3_nt: TGTGCCAGCAGCAAGGGCAGGGCATCTTATCTCGATACGCAGTATTTT